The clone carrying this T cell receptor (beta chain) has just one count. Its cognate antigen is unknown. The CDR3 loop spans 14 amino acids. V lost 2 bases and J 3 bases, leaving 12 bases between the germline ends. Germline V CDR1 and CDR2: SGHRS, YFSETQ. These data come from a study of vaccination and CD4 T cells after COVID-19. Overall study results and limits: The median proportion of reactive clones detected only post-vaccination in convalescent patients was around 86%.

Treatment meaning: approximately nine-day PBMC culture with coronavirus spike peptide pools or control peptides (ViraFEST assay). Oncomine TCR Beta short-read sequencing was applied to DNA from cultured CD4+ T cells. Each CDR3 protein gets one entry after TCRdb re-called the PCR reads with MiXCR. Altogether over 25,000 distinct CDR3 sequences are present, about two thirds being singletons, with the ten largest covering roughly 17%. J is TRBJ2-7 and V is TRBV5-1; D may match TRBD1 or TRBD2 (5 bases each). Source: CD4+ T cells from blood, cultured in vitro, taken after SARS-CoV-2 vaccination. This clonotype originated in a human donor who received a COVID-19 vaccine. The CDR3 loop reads CASSFQGGSYEQYF. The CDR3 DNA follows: TGCGCCAGCAGCTTCCAGGGTGGGAGCTACGAGCAGTACTTC.